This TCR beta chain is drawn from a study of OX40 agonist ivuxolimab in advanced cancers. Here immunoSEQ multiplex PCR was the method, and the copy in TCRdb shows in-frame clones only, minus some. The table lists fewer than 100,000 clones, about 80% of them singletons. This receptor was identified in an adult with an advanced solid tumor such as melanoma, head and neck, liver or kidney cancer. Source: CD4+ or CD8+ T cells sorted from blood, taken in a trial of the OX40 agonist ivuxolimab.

The CDR3 region has the DNA TGTGCCAGCAGTTTATCGTTAGGGGGGGGAGAAAAACTGTTTTTT. As protein: CASSLSLGGGEKLFF. The rearrangement joins TRBV28 to TRBJ1-4, with a weak D call TRBD1 (6 bases). The CDR3 has 15 residues. Trimming removed 1 base from V and 8 bases from J, with 14 bases in between. Germline V gives CDR1 MDHEN, CDR2 SYDVKM.